This T cell receptor beta chain was documented in a study of cytomegalovirus exposure and HLA in healthy donors. On the study more broadly: The 110 or so validation repertoires were produced on the same platform as the 550 to 700 repertoires of the first cohort. This was reported in a later analysis.

Donors came from a validation cohort of 95 to 150 subjects, distinct from the first 666-subject cohort. Note on this clone: Its antigen is currently unknown.

This CDR3 has 14 residues. Trimming shortened V by 5 bases and J by 0 bases, and 11 bases separated the two germline ends. The germline V gene has CDR1 MDHEN and CDR2 SYDVKM. Study-level findings and limits: While the bulk of TCR sequences proved rare, some public TCRs turned up in many donors.

Profiled with immunoSEQ multiplex PCR; TCRdb holds only in-frame clones, not every one. The top ten clones hold approximately 2.1% of a sample with roughly 75,000 clones, about 94% of them seen once. This TCR came from a young woman in good health and CMV-seronegative. The V and J genes are TRBV28 and TRBJ2-7, with D maybe TRBD1 (6 bases). The sample comprised PBMCs. The chain's CDR3 is CASSPGTFSYEQYF. The CDR3 bases are TGTGCCAGCAGTCCCGGGACATTCTCCTACGAGCAGTACTTC.